One and the same sample provided the 14 T cell receptor beta chains below, sequenced in a study of a mutant IDH1 vaccine in newly diagnosed glioma. The assay was immunoSEQ multiplex PCR, and TCRdb's table has in-frame clones only and misses some. The data hold 40,000 or so clones, with roughly 89% observed a single time. Stated time point: week 11, during vaccination. Vaccination used 300 ug of mutant IDH1 20-mer peptide per dose, with topical imiquimod. Their antigen targets remain unknown. The source was PBMCs, collected from a glioma patient whose treatment included an IDH1 peptide vaccine. The receptors were sampled from a man aged 40-50 years with glioma.

This clone was found a few times. This chain links TRBV15 with TRBJ2-1; 7 positions match TRBD2. V gave up 1 base and J gave up 4 bases; unmatched junction bases: 7. CDR3 length: 16 amino acids. Germline V CDR1 and CDR2: LNHNV, YYDKDF (reference sequence). CDR3 nucleotides: TGTGCCACCAGCAGAGGACTAGCTGGTATTTACAATGAGCAGTTCTTC. This sequence encodes CATSRGLAGIYNEQFF.

This clone was found a few times. The CDR3 region is CASSPSPGGWYNEQFF. The CDR3 bases are TGCGCCAGCAGCCCCTCTCCGGGAGGGTGGTACAATGAGCAGTTCTTC. This rearrangement joins TRBV5-1 to TRBJ2-1; 8 bases are a match to TRBD2. Germline V gives CDR1 SGHRS, CDR2 YFSETQ. Trimming at V came to 4 bases and at J to 4 bases, leaving 10 bases not matched to a gene. The CDR3 is made up of 16 amino acids.

V usage is TRBV4-3 and J usage is TRBJ2-1; D is unclear. From germline, CDR1 is LGHNA and CDR2 YSLEER. The V gene lost 0 bases and the J gene lost 8 bases, with 11 bases spanning the gap. This CDR3 has 14 amino acids. CDR3 DNA sequence: TGCGCCAGCAGCCAAGATCGGTTCGGCGATGAGCAGTTCTTC. Residues: CASSQDRFGDEQFF.

The sample holds a few counts of this clone. This chain uses TRBV6-5 with TRBJ1-2; D not certain. Trimming pared 5 bases from V and 2 bases from J, leaving 9 bases between. Germline V CDR1 and CDR2: MNHEY, SVGAGI. The CDR3 contains 13 residues. The CDR3 is CASSLDGNYGYTF. DNA for the CDR3: TGTGCCAGCAGTCTGGACGGAAACTATGGCTACACCTTC.

This chain joins TRBV13 and TRBJ2-1; TRBD2 matches at 7 bases. The CDR3 has 18 residues. Germline trimming cut 2 bases from V and 8 bases from J; bases unmatched to any gene: 18. The germline gives CDR1 PRHDT, CDR2 FYEKMQ (reference sequence). In DNA, the CDR3 is TGTGCCAGCAGCTTATTTTCGGGGAGCGGCGGGAGAATGGATGAGCAGTTCTTC. The encoded protein is CASSLFSGSGGRMDEQFF.

V gene TRBV9 combines with J gene TRBJ2-3; 7 positions agree with TRBD2. CDR3 length: 15 residues. With 4 bases clipped from V and 0 bases from J, the junction kept 5 bases outside the gene matches. Looked up from germline, CDR1 is SGDLS and CDR2 is YYNGEE. CDR3 region: CASSLSAGSTDTQYF. CDR3 DNA: TGTGCCAGCAGCTTATCAGCGGGGAGCACAGATACGCAGTATTTT.

This chain links TRBV7-3 with TRBJ1-5; weak D call: TRBD1 (6 bases). Per the germline V gene, CDR1 is SGHTA and CDR2 is FQGTGA. The CDR3 extends over 10 amino acids. Trimming removed 5 bases from V and 11 bases from J, with 7 bases in between. The CDR3 loop is CASSPGAQHF. The CDR3 coding sequence is TGTGCCAGCAGCCCAGGGGCCCAGCATTTT.

The chain couples TRBV6-4 to TRBJ1-1, with TRBD1 as a possible D gene (5 bases). Germline CDR1 MRHNA, CDR2 SNTAGT. Trimming removed 0 bases from V and 4 bases from J, with 12 bases in between. CDR3 length equals 15 residues. In DNA form, the CDR3 reads TGTGCCAGCAGTGACTCTTCGGCAGGGAGCACTGAAGCTTTCTTT. This encodes CASSDSSAGSTEAFF.

The chain recombines TRBV18 with TRBJ1-1; tentative D call: TRBD1 (5 bases). V lost 2 bases, J lost 4 bases, and 14 bases lay in between. The CDR3 runs 15 residues. The germline gives CDR1 KGHSH, CDR2 LQKENI. The CDR3 loop is CASSPIQVRTTEAFF. The CDR3 bases are TGTGCCAGCTCACCAATACAGGTCCGGACCACTGAAGCTTTCTTT.

The chain employs TRBV29-1 and TRBJ2-7; 8 bases fit TRBD1. Trimming took 6 bases from V and 3 from J; bases not matched to a gene: 7. The CDR3 runs 13 residues. In germline, CDR1 is SQVTM, CDR2 ANQGSEA. The CDR3 nucleotides read TGCAGCGTACAGGACAGGGCGATCTACGAGCAGTACTTC. It encodes CSVQDRAIYEQYF.

On this clone itself: Additional DNA sequences in this sample encode the identical CDR3. This chain links TRBV19 with TRBJ2-6; D is unclear. V lost 3 bases and J 0 bases, leaving 6 bases between the germline ends. The CDR3 extends over 15 amino acids. Germline values: CDR1 LNHDA, CDR2 SQIVND (reference sequence). DNA for the CDR3: TGTGCCAGTAGTATTGTAAGCTCTGGGGCCAACGTCCTGACTTTC. Translated: CASSIVSSGANVLTF.

V and J are TRBV7-3 and TRBJ1-4, with TRBD1 matching over 10 bases. The germline gives CDR1 SGHTA, CDR2 FQGTGA. This CDR3 is built from 15 residues. Germline trimming cut 5 bases from V and 3 bases from J; bases unmatched to any gene: 3. This chain's CDR3 is CASSKDRGANEKLFF. The CDR3, as DNA: TGTGCCAGCAGCAAGGACAGGGGGGCTAATGAAAAACTGTTTTTT.

V is TRBV15 and J is TRBJ2-3; D is tentatively TRBD1 or TRBD2 (6 bases each). V lost 0 bases to trimming and J lost 3 bases, with 10 bases between them. Germline CDR1 and CDR2: LNHNV and YYDKDF (reference sequence). The CDR3 runs to 15 residues. CDR3 DNA sequence: TGTGCCACCAGCAGAGAAGGGGGGCGAACAGATACGCAGTATTTT. This gives the protein CATSREGGRTDTQYF. Supplemented by reference TRBV15 and TRBJ2-3, the full variable domain reads DAMVIQNPRYQVTQFGKPVTLSCSQTLNHNVMYWYQQKSSQAPKLLFHYYDKDFNNEADTPDNFQSRRPNTSFCFLDIRSPGLGDTAMYLCATSREGGRTDTQYFGPGTRLTVL.

V is TRBV4-2 and J is TRBJ1-5; 8 bases agree with TRBD1. The junction had 3 bases not matched to a gene; V was cut back by 2 bases and J by 3 bases. The CDR3 length is 15 residues. Germline loops: CDR1 LGHNA, CDR2 YNFKEQ. DNA for the CDR3: TGTGCCAGCAGCCAACAACAGGGGGACAATCAGCCCCAGCATTTT. Translating gives CASSQQQGDNQPQHF.